The 21 T cell receptor beta chains given below trace back to one sample, sequenced in a study of blood T cell repertoires in COVID-19 (dated by TCRdb to 2018 to 2020). The method behind the library was the immunoSEQ multiplex PCR assay. TCRdb provides this immuneACCESS table in a form limited to in-frame rearrangements. Some clones are lacking; in checked studies, under half of them reflect an unresolved V gene, and why the rest are absent is not known. This sample gives about 160,000 clones in total; less than 85% of them show up just once. 2.5% to 4% of the sample is taken by the ten largest. Sequencing input: peripheral blood. The receptors stem from a human donor with acute or convalescent COVID-19. The donor label of this sample is uncertain.

This rearrangement joins TRBV5-1 to TRBJ1-1; 9 positions match TRBD1. The trim removed 5 bases at V and 2 bases at J, leaving 7 bases unmatched. This CDR3 is 15 amino acids long. Germline loops: CDR1 SGHRS, CDR2 YFSETQ. In DNA form, the CDR3 reads TGCGCCAGCAGTCCCACAGGGGGCGGTAACACTGAAGCTTTCTTT. This sequence encodes CASSPTGGGNTEAFF.

The rearrangement links TRBV12-5 to TRBJ2-3; 9 bases match TRBD2. The trim removed 3 bases at V and 3 bases at J, leaving 4 bases unmatched. CDR1 LGHNT and CDR2 FRNRAP come from the germline V gene. CDR3 length: 15 amino acids. CDR3 DNA sequence: TGTGCTAGTGGTTTAGGTAGCGGGGGAACAGATACGCAGTATTTT. Protein: CASGLGSGGTDTQYF.

The rearrangement joins TRBV5-1 to TRBJ2-7, with 9 bases that match TRBD1. This CDR3 is 14 amino acids long. Germline V CDR1 and CDR2: SGHRS, YFSETQ. V dropped 4 bases and J dropped 2; count of bases not matched to a gene: 4. The CDR3 sequence: CASSHGQGTYEQYF. The CDR3 DNA reads TGCGCCAGCAGCCACGGACAGGGGACCTACGAGCAGTACTTC.

The sample holds one count of this clone. The chain combines TRBV7-9 with TRBJ1-4, with TRBD1 as a possible D gene (5 bases). The germline V gene has CDR1 SEHNR and CDR2 FQNEAQ (reference sequence). The CDR3 has 15 residues. Trimming stripped 5 bases from V and 2 bases from J, with 12 bases between. The CDR3 is CASSGGGATNEKLFF. The CDR3 bases are TGTGCCAGCAGCGGAGGAGGGGCGACTAATGAAAAACTGTTTTTT. Full variable domain (missing parts from reference TRBV7-9 and TRBJ1-4): DTGVSQNPRHKITKRGQNVTFRCDPISEHNRLYWYRQTLGQGPEFLTYFQNEAQLEKSRLLSDRFSAERPKGSFSTLEIQRTEQGDSAMYLCASSGGGATNEKLFFGSGTQLSVL.

The V gene is TRBV29-1, the J gene TRBJ1-2; 7 bases match TRBD1. Germline CDR1 reads SQVTM; CDR2 reads ANQGSEA. The trim removed 6 bases at V and 1 base at J, leaving 5 bases unmatched. CDR3 size: 13 residues. The CDR3 DNA is TGCAGCGTCGCTACAGGGGTTAACTATGGCTACACCTTC. Protein: CSVATGVNYGYTF.

The chain is built from TRBV11-3 and TRBJ2-1; the match to TRBD1 covers 10 bases. Unmatched junction bases numbered 5, after V lost 1 base and J lost 2 bases. This CDR3 is built from 17 residues. Germline CDR1 reads SGHNT; CDR2 reads YENEEA. CDR3 DNA: TGTGCCAGCAGCTTAGGCGGTGGGACAGGGGCCTACAATGAGCAGTTCTTC. Translating gives CASSLGGGTGAYNEQFF.

The chain is built from TRBV6-5 and TRBJ2-1, with D tentatively TRBD1 (5 bases). V shed 3 bases and J shed 6 bases, with 18 bases lying between them. Germline-derived CDR1 and CDR2 are MNHEY and SVGAGI. The CDR3 totals 16 residues. The CDR3 region is CASSYYVRGDFNEQFF. CDR3 in DNA: TGTGCCAGCAGTTATTATGTTAGGGGCGATTTCAATGAGCAGTTCTTC.

This clone appeared many times. This chain connects TRBV23-1 to TRBJ1-1, with a weak D call TRBD1 (6 bases). TRBV23-1 qualifies as an ORF whose function is uncertain. The V end lost 3 bases, the J end lost 3 bases, and 23 bases lay between the germline ends. The CDR3 is made up of 18 amino acids. The CDR3 DNA reads TGCGCCAGCAGTCATTTACTCCTTTTTCAGGGGCCCGACACTGAAGCTTTCTTT. Protein sequence: CASSHLLLFQGPDTEAFF.

This chain connects TRBV13 to TRBJ2-7; 8 nucleotides line up with TRBD1. This CDR3 is 14 amino acids long. The germline V gene has CDR1 PRHDT and CDR2 FYEKMQ (reference sequence). The J segment lost 7 bases and the V segment lost 3 bases, leaving 8 bases of the junction unmatched. CDR3 residues: CASSFSQGAREQYF. As DNA, the CDR3 is TGTGCCAGCAGCTTCAGCCAGGGGGCGCGGGAGCAGTACTTC.

V gene TRBV7-8 combines with J gene TRBJ2-7; maybe TRBD1 (5 bases). There are 13 residues in the CDR3. In germline, CDR1 is SGHVS, CDR2 FQNEAQ. Trimming shortened V by 5 bases and J by 3 bases, and 11 bases separated the two germline ends. Here the CDR3 reads CASSRGAYYEQYF. DNA for the CDR3: TGTGCCAGCAGCCGTGGGGCGTACTACGAGCAGTACTTC.

The J gene is TRBJ2-7, the V gene TRBV5-1; tentative D call: TRBD2 (6 bases). The CDR3 covers 13 residues. The V end lost 4 bases, the J end lost 0 bases, and 8 bases lay between the germline ends. Per germline, CDR1 SGHRS and CDR2 YFSETQ. In nucleotides, the CDR3 is TGCGCCAGCAGCCCCGGGGGCTCCTACGAGCAGTACTTC. It encodes CASSPGGSYEQYF.

The rearrangement links TRBV9 to TRBJ1-1; TRBD1 aligns across 8 bases. The length of the CDR3 is 17 residues. Germline V CDR1 and CDR2: SGDLS, YYNGEE. V dropped 0 bases and J dropped 0; count of bases not matched to a gene: 7. CDR3 sequence (DNA): TGTGCCAGCAGCGTAGGGGACAGGTTCGGGATGAACACTGAAGCTTTCTTT. Translating gives CASSVGDRFGMNTEAFF. Looking up the rest from reference TRBV9 and TRBJ1-1 gives the full variable domain: DSGVTQTPKHLITATGQRVTLRCSPRSGDLSVYWYQQSLDQGLQFLIQYYNGEERAKGNILERFSAQQFPDLHSELNLSSLELGDSALYFCASSVGDRFGMNTEAFFGQGTRLTVV.

The V and J genes are TRBV18 and TRBJ1-5, with D uncertain. V lost 2 bases and J lost 4, with 15 bases in between. The germline V gene has CDR1 KGHSH and CDR2 LQKENI. The length of the CDR3 is 16 residues. The CDR3 region has the DNA TGTGCCAGCTCACCAGGTAGGAGAGCCACAAATCAGCCCCAGCATTTT. Amino acids: CASSPGRRATNQPQHF.

The rearrangement links TRBV9 to TRBJ1-1, with D perhaps matching TRBD1 (6 bases). Trimming took off 2 bases at V and 1 base at J, with 15 bases between the two ends. CDR1 is SGDLS and CDR2 is YYNGEE in the germline V gene. This CDR3 region has 16 residues. The CDR3 DNA is TGTGCCAGCAGCGTTAGGTCCGAGACAGGGAACACTGAAGCTTTCTTT. Translation: CASSVRSETGNTEAFF.

The V and J genes are TRBV4-2 and TRBJ1-5, with D unclear. Germline-derived CDR1 and CDR2 are LGHNA and YNFKEQ. Trimming left V 3 bases short and J 5 bases short, with 8 bases between. The CDR3 contains 13 residues. The CDR3 coding sequence is TGTGCCAGCAGCCAGCAAAGAGATCAGCCCCAGCATTTT. As protein: CASSQQRDQPQHF.

This sequence joins TRBV3-1 (or the pseudogene TRBV3-2) and TRBJ2-7, with D possibly being TRBD1 (6 bases). This CDR3 is 13 amino acids long. Trimming removed 4 bases at V and 3 bases at J, with 10 bases between. CDR1 LGHDT and CDR2 YNNKEL come from the germline V gene (reference sequence). The CDR3 coding sequence is TGTGCCAGCAGCCTGAGGGACAACTACGAGCAGTACTTC. It is translated as CASSLRDNYEQYF.

V is TRBV13 and J is TRBJ1-1; a weak D match, TRBD1 (5 bases). Germline-derived CDR1 and CDR2 are PRHDT and FYEKMQ (reference sequence). Trimming removed 1 base from V and 2 bases from J, with 11 bases in between. The CDR3 contains 15 residues. The CDR3 is CASSLVGRVNTEAFF. The CDR3 nucleotides are TGTGCCAGCAGCTTAGTAGGCAGGGTCAACACTGAAGCTTTCTTT.

The rearrangement links TRBV5-4 to TRBJ1-2; D may be TRBD1 (5 bases). The V gene lost 0 bases and the J gene lost 3 bases, with 24 bases spanning the gap. CDR3 length: 19 residues. Germline loops: CDR1 SGHNT, CDR2 YYREEE (reference sequence). CDR3 loop: CASSLGGRGTRAAHYGYTF. In DNA, the CDR3 is TGTGCCAGCAGCTTGGGGGGCCGGGGGACCCGCGCTGCCCACTATGGCTACACCTTC.

CDR3 coding DNA: TGTGCCAGCAGCTTAATAGGAGGGGCGGTCACCGGGGAGCTGTTTTTT. Protein product: CASSLIGGAVTGELFF. This sequence joins TRBV7-9 and TRBJ2-2; D is perhaps TRBD2 (6 bases). The CDR3 has 16 residues. Trimming cost V 2 bases and J 4 bases, with 14 bases left between them. The germline V gene encodes CDR1 SEHNR and CDR2 FQNEAQ (reference sequence). The full variable domain, completed using reference TRBV7-9 and TRBJ2-2, is DTGVSQNPRHKITKRGQNVTFRCDPISEHNRLYWYRQTLGQGPEFLTYFQNEAQLEKSRLLSDRFSAERPKGSFSTLEIQRTEQGDSAMYLCASSLIGGAVTGELFFGEGSRLTVL.

The chain employs TRBV3-1 (or the pseudogene TRBV3-2) and TRBJ1-3, with TRBD1 matching 9 bases. Losses at the gene ends were 4 bases for V and 0 bases for J; bases not matched to a gene: 13. CDR1 and CDR2 from the germline V gene are LGHDT and YNNKEL (reference sequence). The CDR3 covers 19 residues. CDR3 sequence: CASSRRRTGGRHSGNTIYF. For the CDR3, the DNA is TGTGCCAGCAGCCGACGGCGTACAGGGGGCCGCCACTCTGGAAACACCATATATTTT.

In its sample, this clone was seen once. The J gene is TRBJ1-2, the V gene TRBV19, with 7 bases lining up with TRBD1. This CDR3 comprises 16 residues. Germline trimming cut 5 bases from V and 4 bases from J; bases unmatched to any gene: 13. Germline V gene data show CDR1 as LNHDA and CDR2 as SQIVND (reference sequence). Written as DNA, the CDR3 is TGTGCCAGTAGTGTGCTCTACAGGGGAGGCGGCTATGGCTACACCTTC. It encodes CASSVLYRGGGYGYTF.